This entry lists 7 T cell receptor beta chains sequenced from one sample in a study of cytomegalovirus exposure and HLA in healthy donors. The PCR made use of 60 Vbeta and 13 Jbeta primers. Sequencing used immunoSEQ multiplex PCR; TCRdb keeps in-frame clones, though not all of them. The sample yields approximately 200,000 clones, approximately 83% seen once. The source material was PBMCs. These receptors were collected from a boy between 2 and 15 years old in good health and CMV-seronegative.

This clone was seen only a few times. The chain is built from TRBV9 and TRBJ2-5, with TRBD1 as a possible D gene (6 bases). CDR1 SGDLS and CDR2 YYNGEE come from the germline V gene. Trimming took 0 bases from V and 4 from J, leaving 13 bases between them. CDR3 size: 15 residues. The CDR3 DNA reads as TGTGCCAGCAGCGTAGGTGGGAAAGGGGGAGAGACCCAGTACTTC. Translating it yields CASSVGGKGGETQYF.

The V call is TRBV4-3, the J call TRBJ1-6; D unclear. Trimming pared 0 bases from V and 7 bases from J, leaving 10 bases between. Germline CDR1 LGHNA, CDR2 YSLEER. The CDR3 is 15 residues long. This CDR3 is CASSQEAGRNSPLHF. The CDR3 nucleotides read TGCGCCAGCAGCCAAGAGGCGGGTCGGAATTCACCCCTCCACTTT.

The chain recombines TRBV5-1 with TRBJ1-1, with TRBD1 identical over 8 bases. Trimming removed 2 bases from V and 1 base from J; junction bases left unmatched: 4. Germline values: CDR1 SGHRS, CDR2 YFSETQ. The CDR3 has 15 residues. CDR3 amino acids: CASSLTTGANTEAFF. CDR3 nucleotides: TGCGCCAGCAGCTTAACGACAGGGGCGAACACTGAAGCTTTCTTT.

CDR3: CASSAAGAYEQYF. Here the CDR3 DNA reads TGTGCCAGCAGCGCCGCGGGGGCCTACGAGCAGTACTTC. The rearrangement uses TRBV7-9 and TRBJ2-7; TRBD2 matches 7 bases. Looked up from germline, CDR1 is SEHNR and CDR2 is FQNEAQ (reference sequence). J lost 2 bases, V lost 5 bases, and 3 bases had no gene match. This CDR3 is built from 13 residues.

The CDR3 here is CASSLMKTGYYCNEQFF. Here the CDR3 DNA reads TGTGCCAGCAGCTTAATGAAGACAGGGTACTACTGCAATGAGCAGTTCTTC. The J gene is TRBJ2-1, the V gene TRBV7-3; TRBD1 matches 7 bases. CDR1 SGHTA and CDR2 FQGTGA come from the germline V gene. The CDR3 totals 17 residues. V was pared by 1 base and J by 6 bases, with 12 bases of the junction left unmatched.

The chain couples TRBV29-1 to TRBJ1-2, with D possibly being TRBD1 (5 bases). Trimming removed 6 bases at V and 4 bases at J, with 12 bases between. The CDR3 sequence is 12 residues long. Germline V gene sequence: CDR1 SQVTM, CDR2 ANQGSEA. CDR3 sequence: CSVGGGVYGYTF. Written as DNA, the CDR3 is TGCAGCGTCGGGGGGGGTGTCTATGGCTACACCTTC.

CDR3 sequence: CASRYPDRLYGYTF. CDR3 DNA sequence: TGCGCCAGCAGATACCCAGACAGGCTCTATGGCTACACCTTC. V usage is TRBV5-1 and J usage is TRBJ1-2; D may be TRBD1 (6 bases). CDR1 and CDR2 (germline): SGHRS, YFSETQ. This CDR3 spans 14 amino acids. V gave up 5 bases and J gave up 4 bases, with 15 bases separating them. The variable domain in full, completed from reference TRBV5-1 and TRBJ1-2, reads KAGVTQTPRYLIKTRGQQVTLSCSPISGHRSVSWYQQTPGQGLQFLFEYFSETQRNKGNFPGRFSGRQFSNSRSEMNVSTLELGDSALYLCASRYPDRLYGYTFGSGTRLTVV.